A single T cell receptor beta chain is shown here with its context. Its specificity is unknown. TCRdb's copy holds only in-frame clones and misses some; the assay was immunoSEQ multiplex PCR. The sample has 110,000 or so clones, 65% to 85% seen once. This sample is part of a study of radiotherapy plus CTLA-4 blockade in lung cancer. Study summary: Objective responses were seen in around 19% of patients, disease control in roughly 30%.

This CDR3 has 15 residues. The germline gives CDR1 GTSNPN, CDR2 SVGIG (reference sequence). J gave up 2 bases and V 0 bases, and 5 bases lay outside the gene matches. Study-level results: Blood TCR clones of tumor origin expanded after radiotherapy plus ipilimumab.

Source: peripheral blood, taken from a patient treated with radiotherapy plus ipilimumab. This TCR came from a human donor with non-small cell lung cancer who had a partial response to radiotherapy plus ipilimumab. The rearrangement links TRBV30 to TRBJ2-5; 8 bases map to TRBD2. CDR3 amino acids: CAWSVDSGTQETQYF. The CDR3 DNA is TGTGCCTGGAGTGTCGATAGCGGGACGCAAGAGACCCAGTACTTC.